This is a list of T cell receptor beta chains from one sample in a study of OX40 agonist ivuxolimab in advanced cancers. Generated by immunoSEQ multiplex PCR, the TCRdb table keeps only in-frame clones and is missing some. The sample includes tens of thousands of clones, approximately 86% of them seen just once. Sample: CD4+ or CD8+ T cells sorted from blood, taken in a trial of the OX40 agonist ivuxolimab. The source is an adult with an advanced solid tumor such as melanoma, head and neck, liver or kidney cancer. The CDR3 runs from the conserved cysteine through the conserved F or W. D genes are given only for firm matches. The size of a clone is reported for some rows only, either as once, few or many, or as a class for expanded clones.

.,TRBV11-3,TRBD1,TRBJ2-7,TGTGCCAGCAGCTTAGTCGGGACAGGGCTCTCCTACGAGCAGTACTTC,CASSLVGTGLSYEQYF
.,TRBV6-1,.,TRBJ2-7,TGTGCCAGCAGTGAAGAGGGGTGGGGCAGAGCCTACGAGCAGTACTTC,CASSEEGWGRAYEQYF
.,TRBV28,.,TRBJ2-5,TGTGCCAGCAGTTTGACAAAGGCCCAAGAGACCCAGTACTTC,CASSLTKAQETQYF
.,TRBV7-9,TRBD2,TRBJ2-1,TGTGCCAGCAGCCCAAGATTCGGGACTACCTACAATGAGCAGTTCTTC,CASSPRFGTTYNEQFF
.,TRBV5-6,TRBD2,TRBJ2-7,TGTGCCAGCAGCTTACTAGCGGGAACGTCCGAGCAGTACTTC,CASSLLAGTSEQYF
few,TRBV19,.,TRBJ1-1,TGTGCCAGTAGTATAAAAGACACTCCGAACACTGAAGCTTTCTTT,CASSIKDTPNTEAFF
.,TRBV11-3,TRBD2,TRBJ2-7,TGTGCCAGCAGCTACGGACTAGCGGGAGCGGGGCAGTACTTC,CASSYGLAGAGQYF
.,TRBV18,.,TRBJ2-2,TGTGCCAGCACTCACCTCTTGTACGACGCGAACACCGGGGAGCTGTTTTTT,CASTHLLYDANTGELFF
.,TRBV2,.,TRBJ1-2,TGTGCCAGCGGCTGGAGGGGGGGGTCAGCTAACTATGGCTACACCTTC,CASGWRGGSANYGYTF
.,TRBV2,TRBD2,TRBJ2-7,TGTGCCAGTTCGAAGCTAGCGGGAGGCGCCTACGAGCAGTACTTC,CASSKLAGGAYEQYF
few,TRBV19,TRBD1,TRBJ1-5,TGTGCCAGTAGTAAGGTGGACAGGTCCAATCAGCCCCAGCATTTT,CASSKVDRSNQPQHF
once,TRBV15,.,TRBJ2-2,TGTGCCACCAGCCCCAGACAGGACAGCTTTAACACCGGGGAGCTGTTTTTT,CATSPRQDSFNTGELFF
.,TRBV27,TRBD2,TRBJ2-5,TGTGCCAGCAGACGACGACTAGCGGGAGGGCTTTCCAGAGAGACCCAGTACTTC,CASRRRLAGGLSRETQYF
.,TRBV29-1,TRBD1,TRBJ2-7,TGCAGCGCCGGGACAGGGGTGTACGAGCAGTACTTC,CSAGTGVYEQYF
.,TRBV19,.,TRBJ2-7,TGTGCCAGTAGTGTGGGACACTCCTACGAGCAGTACTTC,CASSVGHSYEQYF